Listed below are T cell receptor beta chains from one sample, sequenced in a study of blood T cell repertoires in COVID-19. Measured with immunoSEQ multiplex PCR; TCRdb has only the in-frame clones, and not every one. The data contain roughly 230,000 clones, 85% to 95% of them singletons. Sequencing was done on a sample of peripheral blood. The receptors were gathered from a man aged 25 to 40 with COVID-19, enrolled during active disease. The CDR3 runs from the conserved cysteine through the conserved F or W. A D gene is named only where the DNA matches it firmly. Clone size is given for some rows only: seen once, a few or many times, or a class if the clone is expanded.

cdr3_length	d_call	v_call	j_call	clone_size	cdr3_nt	cdr3_aa
14	-	TRBV7-9	TRBJ1-6	-	TGTGCCAGCAGCTTGGACAGCACGAATTCACCCCTCCACTTT	CASSLDSTNSPLHF
12	TRBD1	TRBV7-6	TRBJ1-2	-	TGTGCCAGCAGCTTAACAGGGGACGGCTACACCTTC	CASSLTGDGYTF
14	TRBD1	TRBV27	TRBJ1-3	-	TGTGCCAGCAGTCAGACAGGGCCTGGAAACACCATATATTTT	CASSQTGPGNTIYF
17	TRBD2	TRBV3-1/TRBV3-2	TRBJ2-3	-	TGTGCCAGCAGCCAAGATCTTAGCGGGGGTATGTCAGATACGCAGTATTTT	CASSQDLSGGMSDTQYF
14	-	TRBV2	TRBJ2-3	-	TGTGCCAGCAGTGCAGGGGCAGGCACAGATACGCAGTATTTT	CASSAGAGTDTQYF
18	TRBD2	TRBV2	TRBJ2-3	-	TGTGCCAGCAGCAACGGACTAGCGGGGGGTGCGGGCACAGATACGCAGTATTTT	CASSNGLAGGAGTDTQYF
16	-	TRBV5-6	TRBJ2-2	-	TGTGCCAGCAGCGCAGGCCTTTCCTCCCTGTCCGGGGAGCTGTTTTTT	CASSAGLSSLSGELFF
13	-	TRBV10-2	TRBJ1-5	-	TGCGCCAGCAGGACAGAACTCAATCAGCCCCAGCATTTT	CASRTELNQPQHF
14	-	TRBV3-1/TRBV3-2	TRBJ1-5	-	TGTGCCAGCAGCCAAGGCGGCAGAGATCAGCCCCAGCATTTT	CASSQGGRDQPQHF
15	-	TRBV18	TRBJ1-2	-	TGTGCCAGCTCACTCTTTCACAGGGAAGATTATGGCTACACCTTC	CASSLFHREDYGYTF
15	-	TRBV19	TRBJ1-1	-	TGTGCCAGTATCTCGCAGGACATACTGAACACTGAAGCTTTCTTT	CASISQDILNTEAFF
15	-	TRBV7-9	TRBJ2-3	-	TGTGCCAGCAGCTTCCAGCGGACTAGCACAGATACGCAGTATTTT	CASSFQRTSTDTQYF
15	TRBD1	TRBV7-3	TRBJ2-3	-	TGTGCCAGCAGCTTTGGACAGGGGCCATCAGATACGCAGTATTTT	CASSFGQGPSDTQYF
18	TRBD1	TRBV14	TRBJ1-1	-	TGTGCCAGCAGCCAAGATTGGACAGGGGTAGGGCTGAACACTGAAGCTTTCTTT	CASSQDWTGVGLNTEAFF
17	TRBD2	TRBV19	TRBJ2-7	-	TGTGCCAGTTCAAAGAGTGGCGCTAGCGGGGTCTCCTACGAGCAGTACTTC	CASSKSGASGVSYEQYF
15	-	TRBV5-1	TRBJ1-5	once	TGCGCCAGCAGCTTGGACAGTAATAGCAATCAGCCCCAGCATTTT	CASSLDSNSNQPQHF
17	-	TRBV7-9	TRBJ1-2	-	TGTGCCAGCAGCCGTACCGGACTCAATGGGTTTGGCTATGGCTACACCTTC	CASSRTGLNGFGYGYTF
15	-	TRBV5-1	TRBJ2-3	-	TGCGCCAGCAGCTTTTTAGCGGTCCTGACAGATACGCAGTATTTT	CASSFLAVLTDTQYF
16	TRBD2	TRBV4-1	TRBJ2-5	-	TGCGCCAGCAGCCAAGGGGCTCTAGCGGGCCAAGAGACCCAGTACTTC	CASSQGALAGQETQYF
15	TRBD2	TRBV2	TRBJ2-1	-	TGTGCCAGCGTAGAGACTAGCGGCTCCTACAATGAGCAGTTCTTC	CASVETSGSYNEQFF
13	TRBD1	TRBV10-3	TRBJ1-1	-	TGTGCCATCGGGACAGGGGAGAACACTGAAGCTTTCTTT	CAIGTGENTEAFF
12	TRBD1	TRBV19	TRBJ1-1	-	TGTGCCAGTAGTATCGGACAGGCTGAAGCTTTCTTT	CASSIGQAEAFF
17	TRBD1	TRBV18	TRBJ1-5	-	TGTGCCAGCTCACAAAGGGAAGGGGGCATTAGCAATCAGCCCCAGCATTTT	CASSQREGGISNQPQHF
14	-	TRBV19	TRBJ2-7	-	TGTGCCAGTAGTACTCCCGACAGAGACTACGAGCAGTACTTC	CASSTPDRDYEQYF
15	TRBD1	TRBV6-5	TRBJ1-2	-	TGTGCCAGCACCTACGACAGGGGCGGGATCTATGGCTACACCTTC	CASTYDRGGIYGYTF
14	TRBD1	TRBV9	TRBJ1-6	-	TGTGCCAGCAGCGTGGGACAGGGGTATTCACCCCTCCACTTT	CASSVGQGYSPLHF
16	TRBD2	TRBV9	TRBJ2-3	-	TGTGCCAGCAGCGGGCGGCTAGCGGCGAGCACAGATACGCAGTATTTT	CASSGRLAASTDTQYF
14	-	TRBV7-9	TRBJ2-7	-	TGTGCCAGCAGCCGCCGGGACTCCCCCAGCGAGCAGTACTTC	CASSRRDSPSEQYF
13	TRBD1	TRBV19	TRBJ2-7	-	TGTGCCAGTAGTATACCAGGGGGCTGGGAGCAGTACTTC	CASSIPGGWEQYF
15	-	TRBV6-5	TRBJ1-5	-	TGTGCCAGCAGGGGCCGGGGTTATAGCAATCAGCCCCAGCATTTT	CASRGRGYSNQPQHF
12	-	TRBV6-2/TRBV6-3	TRBJ1-2	-	TGTGCCAGCAGTCACAGTGTTTATGGCTACACCTTC	CASSHSVYGYTF
13	TRBD1	TRBV6-5	TRBJ1-5	-	TGTGCCAGCAGTCCCGGACAGGCTCAGCCCCAGCATTTT	CASSPGQAQPQHF
14	-	TRBV27	TRBJ2-7	-	TGTGCCAGCAGTCCCCGGCGACGGGGATACGAGCAGTACTTC	CASSPRRRGYEQYF
13	TRBD1	TRBV5-1	TRBJ2-3	-	TGCGCCAGCAGGCCCGGGACAGCAGATACGCAGTATTTT	CASRPGTADTQYF
12	TRBD1	TRBV29-1	TRBJ1-1	once	TGCAGCGTCCAGGGGGCGAACACTGAAGCTTTCTTT	CSVQGANTEAFF
14	-	TRBV4-1	TRBJ2-3	-	TGCGCCAGCAGTCCGAGACAGAGCGCAGATACGCAGTATTTT	CASSPRQSADTQYF
14	-	TRBV30	TRBJ1-1	-	TGTGCCTGGGGTCGCCCTGGTCGGGACACTGAAGCTTTCTTT	CAWGRPGRDTEAFF
15	TRBD2	TRBV5-4	TRBJ2-5	-	TGTGCCAGCAGCTTGGTGACTAGCGGGCAAGAGACCCAGTACTTC	CASSLVTSGQETQYF
14	-	TRBV2	TRBJ1-6	-	TGTGCCAGCAGTGACAGGGTGGGTAATTCACCCCTCCACTTT	CASSDRVGNSPLHF
13	-	TRBV6-5	TRBJ1-2	-	TGTGCCAGCGAACCCGTAAGGTCGGGGGGCTACACCTTC	CASEPVRSGGYTF
17	TRBD2	TRBV15	TRBJ2-7	-	TGTGCCACCAGCAGGAATTATGAAGGCGGGGGCTCCTACGAGCAGTACTTC	CATSRNYEGGGSYEQYF
13	-	TRBV9	TRBJ1-1	-	TGTGCCAGCAGCGTCGAGGGTTCGTCTGAAGCTTTCTTT	CASSVEGSSEAFF